The entry that follows covers one T cell receptor (beta chain) sequence. Its cognate antigen has yet to be identified. Per-base qualities were not stored, and no clone one base away is much larger. The data derive from a study of CD8+CD57+ T cells in acquired aplastic anemia (dated by TCRdb to the late 2010s). Broadly, across the study: On average, sorted CD4+ and CD8+ cells yielded around 3.5 ug of extracted DNA, with a range of roughly 0.18 to 30 ug. CD8+CD57+ expansion was defined as frequency above the mean frequency observed in healthy subjects. The paper as a whole reports these results and caveats: Around 27 CD8+ CDR3 sequences were found to be shared between patients and controls, but these sequences appeared to be highly expressed in patients and within the immunodominant clones of the patients. No significant difference in CD8+ Simpson's diversity was found between patients and healthy controls (P=0.060).

Profiling of TCR beta VDJ combinations and CDR3 sequences used genomic DNA as the template. An Illumina HiSeq 2000 was the platform used for TCR repertoire sequencing. The authors' analysis ran thus. TRBV/TRBJ rearrangement plots, CDR3 size and DJ length profiles, and Simpson's diversity index were used to assess repertoires. The most abundant DNA sequence in the deep sequencing data was defined as the immunodominant clone. CDR3 amino acid sequences were checked for sharing between subjects and were compared against published repertoires and the VDJdb database. TCRdb trimmed public reads at Q25 via fastp, called clones via MiXCR and kept in-frame beta chains. Records with the same CDR3 protein are collapsed into one entry carrying the most frequent genes and DNA. The V and J calls were not made by the authors but by TCRdb's processing. The sample records some 200,000 distinct CDR3 sequences, 48% of which are singletons. The ten largest clones represent about 1.8% of the sample.

Expansion of CD8+CD57+ cells had been shown by flow cytometry in the patients chosen for sequencing. Every patient had severe acquired aplastic anemia, diagnosed using the International Study of Aplastic Anemia and Agranulocytosis and Camitta criteria. Patients had received no therapy at the time of blood sampling. The study deep-sequenced TCR repertoires of sorted CD4+ and CD8+ blood T cells from severe aplastic anemia patients and healthy subjects. In the USA, patient enrollment took place under clinicaltrials.gov protocols 00001620, 01623167, 00001397, 00071045, 00081523 and 00961064. Ficoll-Paque density gradient centrifugation was used to isolate peripheral blood mononuclear cells. Before DNA extraction, CD4+ and CD8+ T cells were sorted by FACS or by magnetic beads. The germline V gene gives CDR1 as LGHNA and CDR2 as YNFKEQ. Measured from the cysteine to the phenylalanine, the CDR3 is 13 residues long. The CDR3 DNA has 39 bases and is translated from base 1. V drops 1 base and J drops 3 bases, leaving 7 bases in between.

This sequence originates from a human donor with aplastic anemia. Material: sorted CD4+, CD8+, or CD8+CD57+ T cells (not recorded which) from PBMCs. Here the chain combines TRBV4-2 and TRBJ2-7; the D gene cannot be named for sure. The encoded CDR3 is CASSQVINYEQYF. The sequence in DNA is TGTGCCAGCAGCCAAGTTATCAACTACGAGCAGTACTTC.